The rows below give T cell receptor beta chains drawn from one sample of a study of blood T cell repertoires in COVID-19. TCRdb's table, derived via immunoSEQ multiplex PCR, lists solely in-frame clones and lacks some. Here the sample spans 100,000 or so clones, roughly 85% being singletons. The sequencing sample was made of peripheral blood. The receptors come from a middle-aged man with active COVID-19. Each CDR3 is given with its conserved first and last residue. A D gene is named only where the DNA matches it firmly. A clone size is listed for some rows: how often the clone was seen (once, few, many), or a class if it is expanded.

j_call v_call clone_size d_call cdr3_aa cdr3_nt
TRBJ2-2 TRBV27 . . CATTDSSSGNTGELFF TGTGCCACCACGGACAGTTCTTCCGGAAACACCGGGGAGCTGTTTTTT
TRBJ1-1 TRBV7-2 . . CASSLYPGWDTEAFF TGTGCCAGCAGCTTATATCCGGGGTGGGACACTGAAGCTTTCTTT
TRBJ2-7 TRBV11-2 . . CASSLDRLSSYEQYF TGTGCCAGCAGCTTAGATCGCCTCAGTTCCTACGAGCAGTACTTC
TRBJ2-7 TRBV6-2/TRBV6-3 once TRBD1 CASSGGQGAKYEQYF TGTGCCAGCAGTGGGGGACAGGGGGCGAAATACGAGCAGTACTTC
TRBJ2-3 TRBV4-3 . TRBD2 CASSQDLRAGGSTDTQYF TGCGCCAGCAGCCAAGATTTAAGAGCGGGGGGAAGCACAGATACGCAGTATTTT
TRBJ1-2 TRBV4-1 . . CASSQQGNYGYTF TGCGCCAGCAGCCAACAGGGAAACTATGGCTACACCTTC
TRBJ1-6 TRBV6-5 . . CASSYGQEANSPLHF TGTGCCAGCAGTTACGGGCAGGAGGCTAATTCACCCCTCCACTTT
TRBJ2-2 TRBV30 . TRBD2 CAWRVGTSGGGSGELFF TGTGCCTGGAGGGTAGGGACTAGCGGGGGAGGTTCCGGGGAGCTGTTTTTT
TRBJ1-6 TRBV6-1 once . CASSDQGYLYNSPLHF TGTGCCAGCAGTGATCAGGGGTATCTTTATAATTCACCCCTCCACTTT
TRBJ2-1 TRBV30 . TRBD1 CAWIQKGTGVNEQFF TGTGCCTGGATTCAGAAAGGGACAGGGGTTAATGAGCAGTTCTTC
TRBJ1-4 TRBV10-3 . TRBD1 CAISDSGQGNEKLFF TGTGCCATCAGTGATTCAGGACAGGGGAATGAAAAACTGTTTTTT
TRBJ1-1 TRBV6-5 . . CASRRLGGLMEAFF TGTGCCAGCAGACGCCTGGGGGGACTCATGGAAGCTTTCTTT
TRBJ2-7 TRBV5-1 . . CASSLRRGEGDSYEQYF TGCGCCAGCAGCTTGAGGCGCGGGGAGGGGGACTCCTACGAGCAGTACTTC
TRBJ2-3 TRBV19 . TRBD2 CASSLSASGGASTDTQYF TGTGCCAGTAGTTTGTCGGCTAGCGGGGGGGCTAGCACAGATACGCAGTATTTT
TRBJ1-6 TRBV7-2 . TRBD1 CASSFLTGGSPLHF TGTGCCAGCAGCTTCTTGACAGGGGGTTCACCCCTCCACTTT
TRBJ2-1 TRBV2 . TRBD2 CASSGRTSGGSSYNEQFF TGTGCCAGCAGCGGTAGGACTAGCGGGGGGAGCTCCTACAATGAGCAGTTCTTC
TRBJ2-3 TRBV6-4 . TRBD2 CASSDPGLQDTQYF TGTGCCAGCAGTGACCCGGGACTACAAGATACGCAGTATTTT
TRBJ2-1 TRBV7-2 . TRBD1 CASSLVQGAYEQFF TGTGCCAGCAGCTTAGTCCAGGGGGCCTATGAGCAGTTCTTC
TRBJ2-1 TRBV6-5 . . CASMRDSGLNEQFF TGTGCCAGCATGAGGGACTCCGGCCTTAATGAGCAGTTCTTC
TRBJ1-5 TRBV19 . . CASSPRRDSNQPQHF TGTGCCAGTAGCCCACGGAGGGATAGCAATCAGCCCCAGCATTTT
TRBJ1-3 TRBV6-5 once TRBD1 CASSYTDRGDTIYF TGTGCCAGCAGTTACACCGACAGGGGTGACACCATATATTTT
TRBJ1-3 TRBV7-2 . TRBD1 CASSLAGTGINTIYF TGTGCCAGCAGCTTAGCCGGGACAGGGATTAACACCATATATTTT
TRBJ2-7 TRBV9 . TRBD2 CASSDSPGTSGGQLGVQYF TGTGCCAGCAGCGACTCCCCCGGGACTAGCGGGGGCCAGCTGGGGGTGCAGTACTTC
TRBJ1-5 TRBV18 few . CASSPRELGLGQPQHF TGTGCCAGCTCACCGCGAGAACTGGGGCTAGGACAGCCCCAGCATTTT
TRBJ1-2 TRBV7-8 . TRBD1 CASSLTGGAGYGYTF TGTGCCAGCAGCTTGACAGGGGGTGCGGGCTATGGCTACACCTTC
TRBJ1-5 TRBV7-9 once . CASSTVGQSAPAF TGTGCCAGCAGCACAGTGGGGCAATCAGCCCCAGCATTT
TRBJ2-1 TRBV29-1 few . CSVEGVGVLYNEQFF TGCAGCGTTGAAGGAGTGGGCGTCCTTTACAATGAGCAGTTCTTC
TRBJ1-6 TRBV5-1 . TRBD1 CASSQGDNSPLHF TGCGCCAGTAGTCAGGGGGATAATTCACCCCTCCACTTT
TRBJ2-5 TRBV3-1/TRBV3-2 . TRBD2 CASTGLSGGAETQYF TGTGCCAGCACAGGTCTGAGCGGGGGGGCGGAGACCCAGTACTTC
TRBJ2-7 TRBV19 . TRBD2 CASSRGGKYEQYF TGTGCCAGTAGTAGGGGAGGGAAATACGAGCAGTACTTC
TRBJ1-1 TRBV6-5 . TRBD1 CASSYRDRGWTEAFF TGTGCCAGCAGTTATAGGGACAGGGGGTGGACTGAAGCTTTCTTT
TRBJ2-7 TRBV11-2 few . CASERGLAHSYEQYF TGTGCCAGCGAACGAGGGCTAGCGCATTCCTACGAGCAGTACTTC
TRBJ2-1 TRBV3-1/TRBV3-2 once . CASSQSENEQFF TGTGCCAGCAGCCAGTCGGAGAATGAGCAGTTCTTC
TRBJ2-1 TRBV7-2 . . CASRLAAGASSYNEQFF TGTGCCAGCAGGCTAGCCGCGGGGGCCTCCTCCTACAATGAGCAGTTCTTC
TRBJ1-2 TRBV11-2 . . CASRSGGLSDNNYGYTF TGTGCCAGCCGGTCGGGGGGCCTGTCTGACAATAACTATGGCTACACCTTC
TRBJ1-2 TRBV9 . TRBD1 CASSVQTGDVNYGYTF TGTGCCAGCAGCGTACAAACAGGGGATGTTAACTATGGCTACACCTTC
TRBJ2-3 TRBV15 . TRBD1 CATSRHGTEGDTQYF TGTGCCACCAGCAGGCACGGGACAGAGGGAGATACGCAGTATTTT
TRBJ2-3 TRBV3-1/TRBV3-2 few TRBD2 CASSQDLGGGVFMGTQYF TGTGCCAGCAGCCAAGATCTTGGCGGGGGGGTATTCATGGGTACGCAGTATTTT
TRBJ2-2 TRBV6-6 . TRBD2 CASSRGTSGNTGELFF TGTGCCAGCAGTCGAGGGACTAGCGGGAACACCGGGGAGCTGTTTTTT
TRBJ2-5 TRBV28 . TRBD1 CASNSRWSDRGETQYF TGTGCCAGCAACTCCCGTTGGTCCGACAGGGGAGAGACCCAGTACTTC
TRBJ2-1 TRBV27 . TRBD1 CASSTDRVVEQFF TGTGCCAGCAGTACGGACAGGGTCGTTGAGCAGTTCTTC
TRBJ1-4 TRBV18 once . CASSPWAGREKLFF TGTGCCAGCTCACCGTGGGCGGGGAGAGAAAAACTGTTTTTT